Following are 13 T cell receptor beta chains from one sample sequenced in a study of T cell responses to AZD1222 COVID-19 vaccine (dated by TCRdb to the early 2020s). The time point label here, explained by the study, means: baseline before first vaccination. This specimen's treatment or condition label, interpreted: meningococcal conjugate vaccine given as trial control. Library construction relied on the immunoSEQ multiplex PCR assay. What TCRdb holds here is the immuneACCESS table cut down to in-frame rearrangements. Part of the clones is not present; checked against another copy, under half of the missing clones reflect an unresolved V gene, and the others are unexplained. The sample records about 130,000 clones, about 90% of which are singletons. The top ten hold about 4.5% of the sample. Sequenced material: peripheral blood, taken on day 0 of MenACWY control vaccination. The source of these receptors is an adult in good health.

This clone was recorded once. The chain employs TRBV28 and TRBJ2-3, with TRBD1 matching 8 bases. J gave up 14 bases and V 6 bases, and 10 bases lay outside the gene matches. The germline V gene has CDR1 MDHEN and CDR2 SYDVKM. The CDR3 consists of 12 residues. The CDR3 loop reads CASSLTWDRLYF. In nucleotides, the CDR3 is TGTGCCAGCAGCCTAACGTGGGACAGGCTGTATTTT.

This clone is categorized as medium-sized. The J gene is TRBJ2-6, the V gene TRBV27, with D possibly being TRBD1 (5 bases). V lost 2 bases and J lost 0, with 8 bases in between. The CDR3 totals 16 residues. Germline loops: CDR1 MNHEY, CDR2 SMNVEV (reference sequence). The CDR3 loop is CASSLRQGSGANVLTF. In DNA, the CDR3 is TGTGCCAGCAGTTTACGTCAGGGCTCTGGGGCCAACGTCCTGACTTTC.

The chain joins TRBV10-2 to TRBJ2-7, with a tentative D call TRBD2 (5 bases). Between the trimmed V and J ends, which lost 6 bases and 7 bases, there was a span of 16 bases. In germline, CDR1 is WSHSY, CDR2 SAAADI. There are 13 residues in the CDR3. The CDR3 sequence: CASRPRSSGEQYV. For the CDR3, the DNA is TGCGCCAGCAGACCTAGGAGTTCGGGAGAGCAGTACGTC.

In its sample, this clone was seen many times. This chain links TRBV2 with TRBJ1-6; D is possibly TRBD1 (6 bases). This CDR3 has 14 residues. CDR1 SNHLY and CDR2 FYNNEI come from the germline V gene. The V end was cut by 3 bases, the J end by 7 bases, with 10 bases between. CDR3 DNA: TGTGCCAGCAGTGATGGGACACCCAATTCACCCCTCCACTTT. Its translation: CASSDGTPNSPLHF.

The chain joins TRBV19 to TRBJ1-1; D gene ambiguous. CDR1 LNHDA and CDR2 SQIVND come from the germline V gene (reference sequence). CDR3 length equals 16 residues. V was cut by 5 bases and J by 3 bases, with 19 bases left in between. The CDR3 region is CASSGPFQKRDTEAFF. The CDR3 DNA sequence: TGTGCCAGTAGTGGGCCCTTCCAAAAGAGGGACACTGAAGCTTTCTTT.

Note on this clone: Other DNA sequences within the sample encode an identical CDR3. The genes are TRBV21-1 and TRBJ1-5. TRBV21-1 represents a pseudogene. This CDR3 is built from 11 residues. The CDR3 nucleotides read TGTGCCAGCAGCAAAGGGCAGCCCCAGCATTTT. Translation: CASSKGQPQHF.

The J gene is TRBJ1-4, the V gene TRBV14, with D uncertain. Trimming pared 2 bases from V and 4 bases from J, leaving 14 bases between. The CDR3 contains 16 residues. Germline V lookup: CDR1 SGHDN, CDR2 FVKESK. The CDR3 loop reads CASSQIGSPLNEKLFF. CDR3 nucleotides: TGTGCCAGCAGCCAAATTGGCTCACCCCTTAATGAAAAACTGTTTTTT.

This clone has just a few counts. In nucleotides, the CDR3 is TGTGCCATCAGTGAAGGACAGGGGGTTGCCAAAAACATTCAGTACTTC. It encodes CAISEGQGVAKNIQYF. V gene TRBV10-3 combines with J gene TRBJ2-4, with 10 positions matching TRBD1. The V gene's germline CDR1 is ENHRY and CDR2 SYGVKD. The CDR3 spans 16 residues. J was trimmed by 1 base and V by 3 bases; bases with no gene match: 3.

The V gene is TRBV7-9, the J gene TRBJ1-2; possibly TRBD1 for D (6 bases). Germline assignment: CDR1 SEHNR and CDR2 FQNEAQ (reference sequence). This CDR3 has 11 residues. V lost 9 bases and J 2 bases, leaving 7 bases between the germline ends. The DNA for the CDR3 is TGTGCCAGTACAGGGAACTATGGCTACACCTTC. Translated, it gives CASTGNYGYTF.

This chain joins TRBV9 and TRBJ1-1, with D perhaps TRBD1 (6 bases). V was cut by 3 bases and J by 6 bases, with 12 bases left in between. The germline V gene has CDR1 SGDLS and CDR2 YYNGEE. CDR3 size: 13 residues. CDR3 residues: CASSARGGAEAFF. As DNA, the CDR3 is TGTGCCAGCAGCGCCAGGGGAGGAGCTGAAGCTTTCTTT.

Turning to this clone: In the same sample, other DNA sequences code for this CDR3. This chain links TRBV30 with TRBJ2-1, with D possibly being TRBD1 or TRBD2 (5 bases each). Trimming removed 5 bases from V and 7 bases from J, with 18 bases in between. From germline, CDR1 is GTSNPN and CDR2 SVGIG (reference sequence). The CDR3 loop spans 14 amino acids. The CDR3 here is CAWGWGSWINEQFF. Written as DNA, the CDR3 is TGTGCCTGGGGGTGGGGGAGTTGGATAAATGAGCAGTTCTTC.

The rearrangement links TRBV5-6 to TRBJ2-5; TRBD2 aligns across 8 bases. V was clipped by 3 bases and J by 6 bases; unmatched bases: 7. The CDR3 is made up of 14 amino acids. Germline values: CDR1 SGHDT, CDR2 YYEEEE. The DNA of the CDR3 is TGTGCCAGCAGCTGGTTCGCGGGAGGCAAGACCCAGTACTTC. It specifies CASSWFAGGKTQYF.

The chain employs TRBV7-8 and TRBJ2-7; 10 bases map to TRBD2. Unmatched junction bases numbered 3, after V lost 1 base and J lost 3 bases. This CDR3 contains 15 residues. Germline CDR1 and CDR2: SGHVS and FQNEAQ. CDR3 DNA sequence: TGTGCCAGCAGCTTAGAGCGGGAGGGGTTCTACGAGCAGTACTTC. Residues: CASSLEREGFYEQYF.